The T cell receptor beta chain described here comes from a study of T cell responses to AZD1222 COVID-19 vaccine. General observations from the study: Elevations in Spike-specific TCR breadth and depth followed administration of two AZD1222 doses. The donors showed a predominance of white British ancestry and of females, with possible underestimation of clonal diversity. Repertoire sampling occurred only after the peak T cell response.

Assay used: immunoSEQ multiplex PCR; TCRdb lists only in-frame clones, some missing. The sample has about 130,000 clones, roughly 89% seen once. Remarks on this clone: Its specificity is not known.

V lost 0 bases and J lost 0, with 9 bases in between. The CDR3 extends over 16 amino acids. Germline-derived CDR1 and CDR2 are LGHNA and YSLEER. The TCR originated in an adult who received the AZD1222 COVID-19 vaccine. The chain employs TRBV4-3 and TRBJ1-3, with D tentatively TRBD1 (5 bases). The material sequenced was peripheral blood, taken 28 days after the second AZD1222 dose. The CDR3 nucleotides are TGCGCCAGCAGCCAAGATGCAGGGATCTCTGGAAACACCATATATTTT. As protein: CASSQDAGISGNTIYF.